This TCR beta chain originates from a study of blood T cell repertoires in COVID-19. Study summary: COVID-19 samples, acute and convalescent, were from the United States, Italy and Spain. PBMCs, B-cell-depleted T cells, or T cells were the source of the cDNA or gDNA that made up the material.

The authors' processing: Nucleated cell number was recorded as an estimate derived from reference gene primer amplification. Produced via immunoSEQ multiplex PCR; TCRdb's table is partial and in-frame only. V and J calls and clone size come straight from that table; D and trimming were deduced from the DNA. The data hold approximately 46,000 clones, with around 88% observed a single time. The germline V gene encodes CDR1 LGHDT and CDR2 YNNKEL (reference sequence). Trimming left V 3 bases short and J 2 bases short, with 13 bases between. This CDR3 has 15 residues. This clone was seen a handful of times.

Sequencing used peripheral blood. This TCR was sampled from a human donor in a cohort sampled during active COVID-19. The chain carries TRBV3-1 (or the pseudogene TRBV3-2) and TRBJ2-5, with D possibly being TRBD2 (6 bases). CDR3 region: CASSQRGREQETQYF. The DNA for the CDR3 is TGTGCCAGCAGCCAGAGGGGACGGGAGCAAGAGACCCAGTACTTC.